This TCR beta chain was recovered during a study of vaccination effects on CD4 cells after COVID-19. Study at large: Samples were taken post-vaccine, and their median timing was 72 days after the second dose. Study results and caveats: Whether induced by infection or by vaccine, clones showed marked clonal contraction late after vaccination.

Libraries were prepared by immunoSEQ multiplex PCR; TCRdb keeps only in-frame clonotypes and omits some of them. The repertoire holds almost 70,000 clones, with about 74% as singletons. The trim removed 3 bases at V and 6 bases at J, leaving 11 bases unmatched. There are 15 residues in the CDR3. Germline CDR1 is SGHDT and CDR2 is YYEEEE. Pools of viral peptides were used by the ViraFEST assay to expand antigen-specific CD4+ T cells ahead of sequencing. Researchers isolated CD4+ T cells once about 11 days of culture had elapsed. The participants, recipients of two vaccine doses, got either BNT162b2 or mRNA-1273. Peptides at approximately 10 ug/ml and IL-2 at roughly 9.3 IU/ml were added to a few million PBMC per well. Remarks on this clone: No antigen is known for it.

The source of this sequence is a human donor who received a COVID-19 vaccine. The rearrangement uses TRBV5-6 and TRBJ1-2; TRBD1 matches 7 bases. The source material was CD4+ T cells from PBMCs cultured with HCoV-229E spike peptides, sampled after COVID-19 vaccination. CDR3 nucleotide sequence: TGTGCCAGCAGCTCCTACAGGGGTCTGGGTGATGGCTACACCTTC. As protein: CASSSYRGLGDGYTF. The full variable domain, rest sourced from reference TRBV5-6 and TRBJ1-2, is DAGVTQSPTHLIKTRGQQVTLRCSPKSGHDTVSWYQQALGQGPQFIFQYYEEEERQRGNFPDRFSGHQFPNYSSELNVNALLLGDSALYLCASSSYRGLGDGYTFGSGTRLTVV.